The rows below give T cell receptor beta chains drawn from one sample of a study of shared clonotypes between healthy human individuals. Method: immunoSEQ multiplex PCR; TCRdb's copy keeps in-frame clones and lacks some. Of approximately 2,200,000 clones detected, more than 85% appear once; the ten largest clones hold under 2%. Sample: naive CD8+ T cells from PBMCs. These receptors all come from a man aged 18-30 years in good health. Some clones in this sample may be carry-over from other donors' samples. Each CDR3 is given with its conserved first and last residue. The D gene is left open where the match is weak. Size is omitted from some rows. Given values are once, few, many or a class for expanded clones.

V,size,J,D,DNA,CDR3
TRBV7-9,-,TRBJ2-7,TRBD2,TGTGCCAGCAGCTTAGCTAGCGGGGGGACCGAGCAGTACTTC,CASSLASGGTEQYF
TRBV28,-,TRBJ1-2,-,TGTGCCAGCAGTTTATACCAGGGGAACTATGGCTACACCTTC,CASSLYQGNYGYTF
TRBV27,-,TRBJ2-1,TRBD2,TGTGCCAGCAGTCCGAATACCGGGACTAGCGGCAATGAGCAGTTCTTC,CASSPNTGTSGNEQFF
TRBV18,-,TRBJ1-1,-,TGTGCCAGCTCACCAAGCGACCCCTTGAACACTGAAGCTTTCTTT,CASSPSDPLNTEAFF
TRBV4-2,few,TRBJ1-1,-,TGTGCCAGCAGCCAAAGCAAGAACACTGAAGCTTTCTTT,CASSQSKNTEAFF
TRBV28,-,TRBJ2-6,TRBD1,TGTGCCAGCAGTGACAGGGCTGGGGCCAACGTCCTGACTTTC,CASSDRAGANVLTF
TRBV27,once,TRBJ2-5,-,TGTGCCAGCGGGTCGTGGGACTCTATCCGAGAGACCCAGTACTTC,CASGSWDSIRETQYF
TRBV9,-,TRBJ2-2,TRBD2,TGTGCCAGCAGCGATCCGGGACTAGCGGCTCCCGGGGAGCTGTTTTTT,CASSDPGLAAPGELFF
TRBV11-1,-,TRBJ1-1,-,TGTGCCAGCAGCTATCCTATACAGGGAACGACTGAAGCTTTCTTT,CASSYPIQGTTEAFF
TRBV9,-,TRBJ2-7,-,TGTGCCAGCAGCGAGGGGGGACAGAGCTCCTACGAGCAGTACTTC,CASSEGGQSSYEQYF
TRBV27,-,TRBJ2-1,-,TGTGCCAGCAGTTTAGGGGACACGAACTACAATGAGCAGTTCTTC,CASSLGDTNYNEQFF
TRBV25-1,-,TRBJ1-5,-,TGTGCCAGCAGCCCCGACAACCTCGATCAGCCCCAGCATTTT,CASSPDNLDQPQHF
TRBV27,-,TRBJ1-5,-,TGTGCCAGCAAATCCACACTAGGGGTGGGTCAGCCCCAGCATTTT,CASKSTLGVGQPQHF
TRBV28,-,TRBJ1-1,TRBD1,TGTGCCAGCAGGGGACAGTTTAGAGACACTGAAGCTTTCTTT,CASRGQFRDTEAFF
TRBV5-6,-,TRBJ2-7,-,TGTGCCAGCAGCTTAGGGAATTCCCAGCAGTACTTC,CASSLGNSQQYF
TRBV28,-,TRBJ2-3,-,TGTGCCAGCAGCCCCCACATTGCAGATACGCAGTATTTT,CASSPHIADTQYF
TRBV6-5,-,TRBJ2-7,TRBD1,TGTGCCAGCAGAAGAACAGGGGCCATCGAGCAGTACTTC,CASRRTGAIEQYF
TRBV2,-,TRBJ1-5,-,TGTGCCAGCAGGTTTTCAGGTTTCGCAAGCAATCAGCCCCAGCATTTT,CASRFSGFASNQPQHF
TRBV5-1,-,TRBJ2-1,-,TGCGCCAGCAGCACCAGGGTAAATGAGCAGTTCTTC,CASSTRVNEQFF
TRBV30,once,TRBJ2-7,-,TGTGCCTGGGGCCCCGGGGGATGGGAGCAGTACTTC,CAWGPGGWEQYF
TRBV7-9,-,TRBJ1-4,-,TGTGCCAGCAGCTTAGAATGGACGGATGAAAAACTGTTTTTT,CASSLEWTDEKLFF
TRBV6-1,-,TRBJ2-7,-,TGTGCCAGCAGTGAAGCTTGGCAGGGCCTCTACGAGCAGTACTTC,CASSEAWQGLYEQYF
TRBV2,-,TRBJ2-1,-,TGTGCCAGCAGTGACGTGGGCGGGATCTTGGGCAATGAGCAGTTCTTC,CASSDVGGILGNEQFF
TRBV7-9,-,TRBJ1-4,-,TGTGCCAGCAGCTTAGAGGGGCGGCTGTTTTTT,CASSLEGRLFF
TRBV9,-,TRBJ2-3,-,TGTGCCAGCAGCGTAGCAGGTGAGGCGGTGCAGCTGCCCCCAGATACGCAGTATTTT,CASSVAGEAVQLPPDTQYF
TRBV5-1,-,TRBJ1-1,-,TGCGCCAGCAGCAGCCCGGGCACTGAAGCTTTCTTT,CASSSPGTEAFF
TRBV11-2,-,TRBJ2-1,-,TGTGCCAGCAGCTTACCAGCTTTCTACTACAATGAGCAGTTCTTC,CASSLPAFYYNEQFF
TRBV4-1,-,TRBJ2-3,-,TGCGCCAGCAGACGCTCGGGACTTAGCACAGATACGCAGTATTTT,CASRRSGLSTDTQYF
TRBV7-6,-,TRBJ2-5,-,TGTGCCAGCAGCTTAGCGGGGTGGGGTGGAGAGACCCAGTACTTC,CASSLAGWGGETQYF
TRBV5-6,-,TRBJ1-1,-,TGTGCCAGCAGCTTGCGGGGAGGGTCATCGAACACTGAAGCTTTCTTT,CASSLRGGSSNTEAFF
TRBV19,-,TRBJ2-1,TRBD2,TGTGCCAGTAGTACCCCAGCGGGAGGTTACAATGAGCAGTTCTTC,CASSTPAGGYNEQFF
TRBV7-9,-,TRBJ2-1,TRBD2,TGTGCCAGCAGCTTACCATCCCTAGCGGGAGGGGGAGATGAGCAGTTCTTC,CASSLPSLAGGGDEQFF
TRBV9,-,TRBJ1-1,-,TGTGCCAGCAGCGTCAGTTGGGGGACCACTGAAGCTTTCTTT,CASSVSWGTTEAFF
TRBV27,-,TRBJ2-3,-,TGTGCCAGCAGGGAGGGACGCCCGGGGTTAGCGGATACGCAGTATTTT,CASREGRPGLADTQYF
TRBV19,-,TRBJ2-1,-,TGTGCCAGTAGTATTAGGGGGTACAATGAGCAGTTCTTC,CASSIRGYNEQFF
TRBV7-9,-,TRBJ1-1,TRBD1,TGTGCCAGCAGCTTAGGGACAGGGGGCTCCTTGAACACTGAAGCTTTCTTT,CASSLGTGGSLNTEAFF
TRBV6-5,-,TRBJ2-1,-,TGTGCCAGCAGACACGGGCGGAGCTCCTACAATGAGCAGTTCTTC,CASRHGRSSYNEQFF
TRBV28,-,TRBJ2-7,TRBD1,TGTGCCAGCACCCGTTCGGACAGGGCCCACGAGCAGTACTTC,CASTRSDRAHEQYF
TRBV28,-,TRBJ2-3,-,TGTGCCAGCAGTTTAAGGGGAACTAGCACAGATACGCAGTATTTT,CASSLRGTSTDTQYF
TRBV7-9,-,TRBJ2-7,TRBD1,TGTGCCAGCGGGACAGCCCTCTACGAGCAGTACTTC,CASGTALYEQYF
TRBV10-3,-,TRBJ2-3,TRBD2,TGTGCCATCAGTGTAGGACTAGCGGGAAACACAGATACGCAGTATTTT,CAISVGLAGNTDTQYF
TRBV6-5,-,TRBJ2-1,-,TGTGCCAGCAGTCAAGCCCCCTCTTACAATGAGCAGTTCTTC,CASSQAPSYNEQFF
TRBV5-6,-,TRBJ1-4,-,TGTGCCAGCAGCTTGGAAGGGGTCCTTAATGAAAAACTGTTTTTT,CASSLEGVLNEKLFF